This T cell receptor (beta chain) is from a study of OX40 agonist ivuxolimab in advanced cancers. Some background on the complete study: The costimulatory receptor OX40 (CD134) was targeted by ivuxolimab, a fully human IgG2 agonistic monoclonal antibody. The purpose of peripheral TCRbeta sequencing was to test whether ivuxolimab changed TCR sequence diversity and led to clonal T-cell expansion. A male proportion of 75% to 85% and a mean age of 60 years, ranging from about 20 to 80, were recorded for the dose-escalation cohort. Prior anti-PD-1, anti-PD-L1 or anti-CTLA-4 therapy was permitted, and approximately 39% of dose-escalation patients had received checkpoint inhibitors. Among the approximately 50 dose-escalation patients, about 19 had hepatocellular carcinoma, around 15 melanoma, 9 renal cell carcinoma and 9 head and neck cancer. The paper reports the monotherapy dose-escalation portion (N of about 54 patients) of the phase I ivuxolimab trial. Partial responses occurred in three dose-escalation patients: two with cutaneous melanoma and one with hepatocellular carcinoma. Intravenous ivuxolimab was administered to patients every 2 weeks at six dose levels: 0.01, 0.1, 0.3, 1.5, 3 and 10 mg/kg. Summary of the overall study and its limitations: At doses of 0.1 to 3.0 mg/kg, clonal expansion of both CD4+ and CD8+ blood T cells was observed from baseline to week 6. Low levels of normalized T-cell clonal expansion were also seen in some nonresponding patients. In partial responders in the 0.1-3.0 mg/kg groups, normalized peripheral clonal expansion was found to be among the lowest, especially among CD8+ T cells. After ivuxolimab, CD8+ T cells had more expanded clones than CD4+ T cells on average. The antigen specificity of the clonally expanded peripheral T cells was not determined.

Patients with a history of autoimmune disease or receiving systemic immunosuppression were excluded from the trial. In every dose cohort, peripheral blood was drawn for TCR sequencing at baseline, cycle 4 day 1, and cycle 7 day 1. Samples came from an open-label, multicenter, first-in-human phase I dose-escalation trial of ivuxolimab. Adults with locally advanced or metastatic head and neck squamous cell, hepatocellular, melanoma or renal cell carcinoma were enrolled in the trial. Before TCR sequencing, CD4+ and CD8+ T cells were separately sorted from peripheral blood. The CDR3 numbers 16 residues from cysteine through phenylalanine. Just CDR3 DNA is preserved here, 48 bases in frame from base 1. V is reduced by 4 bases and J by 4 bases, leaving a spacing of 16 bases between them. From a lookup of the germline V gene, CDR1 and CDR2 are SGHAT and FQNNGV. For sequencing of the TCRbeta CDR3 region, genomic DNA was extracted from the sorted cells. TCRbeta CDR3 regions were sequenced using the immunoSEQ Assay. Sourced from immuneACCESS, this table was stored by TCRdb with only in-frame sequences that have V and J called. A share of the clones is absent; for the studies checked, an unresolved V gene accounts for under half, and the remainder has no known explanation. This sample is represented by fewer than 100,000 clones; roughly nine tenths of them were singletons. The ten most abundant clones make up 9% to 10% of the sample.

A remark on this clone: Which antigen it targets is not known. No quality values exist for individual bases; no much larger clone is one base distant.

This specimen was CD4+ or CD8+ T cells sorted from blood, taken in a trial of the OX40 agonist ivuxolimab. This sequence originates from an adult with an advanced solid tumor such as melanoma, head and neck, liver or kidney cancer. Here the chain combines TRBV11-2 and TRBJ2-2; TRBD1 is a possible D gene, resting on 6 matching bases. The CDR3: CASSYITGSATGELFF. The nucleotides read TGTGCCAGCAGCTATATAACAGGGTCGGCCACCGGGGAGCTGTTTTTT.